This is a list of T cell receptor beta chains from one sample in a study of T cells in narcolepsy. This table comes from immunoSEQ multiplex PCR, and its TCRdb copy is limited to in-frame clones, with some not included. The repertoire consists of about 43,000 clones, with approximately 90% occurring once and the leading ten covering more than 0.9%. Sequencing was performed on CD45RA- memory CD4+ T cells from PBMCs. Receptor source: a human donor with narcolepsy. Both conserved end residues are part of each CDR3. The order of the fields is CDR3 DNA, CDR3 protein, D gene, J gene, clone size, V gene. A D gene is named only where the DNA matches it firmly. Only part of the rows carry a size: once, few, many, or a class if the clone is expanded.

CDR3nt: TGCAGTGCCCAAGGCGCCAACGTCCTGACTTTC
CDR3aa: CSAQGANVLTF
d_gene: .
j_gene: TRBJ2-6
abundance: .
v_gene: TRBV20-1

CDR3nt: TGCGCCAGCAGCCAAGTCGACTCCGTTCATGGCTACACCTTC
CDR3aa: CASSQVDSVHGYTF
d_gene: .
j_gene: TRBJ1-2
abundance: .
v_gene: TRBV4-3

CDR3nt: TGTGCCAGCAGCTTAGCGGGGGAGACCCAGTACTTC
CDR3aa: CASSLAGETQYF
d_gene: .
j_gene: TRBJ2-5
abundance: once
v_gene: TRBV7-2

CDR3nt: TGTGCCAGCAGCCCCATGGGGAGGTCAAGCTCCTATAATTCACCCCTCCACTTT
CDR3aa: CASSPMGRSSSYNSPLHF
d_gene: .
j_gene: TRBJ1-6
abundance: .
v_gene: TRBV7-2

CDR3nt: TGTGCCTGGAGCCCGTGGGTGGAAGAGACCCAGTACTTC
CDR3aa: CAWSPWVEETQYF
d_gene: .
j_gene: TRBJ2-5
abundance: .
v_gene: TRBV30

CDR3nt: TGTGCCAGCCACTTCTCGACCACAGATACGCAGTATTTT
CDR3aa: CASHFSTTDTQYF
d_gene: .
j_gene: TRBJ2-3
abundance: .
v_gene: TRBV2

CDR3nt: TGTGCCAGCTCACCGCCCGGGACACCCTGGGAGACCCAGTACTTC
CDR3aa: CASSPPGTPWETQYF
d_gene: .
j_gene: TRBJ2-5
abundance: .
v_gene: TRBV18

CDR3nt: TGTGCCAGCAGCTCAACAACGGGCTACGAGCAGTACTTC
CDR3aa: CASSSTTGYEQYF
d_gene: .
j_gene: TRBJ2-7
abundance: .
v_gene: TRBV11-3

CDR3nt: TGTGCCAGCAGCCATACTAGGGCTAGCACAGATACGCAGTATTTT
CDR3aa: CASSHTRASTDTQYF
d_gene: .
j_gene: TRBJ2-3
abundance: .
v_gene: TRBV11-2

CDR3nt: TGCGCCAGCAGCGCGAGGGATGCGCAGTATTTT
CDR3aa: CASSARDAQYF
d_gene: .
j_gene: TRBJ2-3
abundance: .
v_gene: TRBV5-1

CDR3nt: TGCGCCAGCAGCCAAGTAAGCAGCCAAGAGACCCAGTACTTC
CDR3aa: CASSQVSSQETQYF
d_gene: .
j_gene: TRBJ2-5
abundance: .
v_gene: TRBV4-1

CDR3nt: TGTGCCAGCAGGGGGCGTGAAGGGTTCCTGAACACTGAAGCTTTCTTT
CDR3aa: CASRGREGFLNTEAFF
d_gene: .
j_gene: TRBJ1-1
abundance: .
v_gene: TRBV6-6

CDR3nt: TGTGCCAGTAGTGCCGGGACAGCCTTTTCCTACGAGCAGTACTTC
CDR3aa: CASSAGTAFSYEQYF
d_gene: TRBD1
j_gene: TRBJ2-7
abundance: .
v_gene: TRBV19

CDR3nt: TGTGCAAGCGAGATAACAACAACAGGGGGCGAAGGGTATGGCTACACCTTC
CDR3aa: CASEITTTGGEGYGYTF
d_gene: TRBD1
j_gene: TRBJ1-2
abundance: .
v_gene: TRBV28

CDR3nt: TGTGCCAGTAGTATAGGCGGCGCTAACTATGGCTACACCTTC
CDR3aa: CASSIGGANYGYTF
d_gene: .
j_gene: TRBJ1-2
abundance: .
v_gene: TRBV19

CDR3nt: TGCGCCAGCAGCTGGGGTGGGGCACAGCGCTGGAGCTCCTATAATTCACCCCTCCACTTT
CDR3aa: CASSWGGAQRWSSYNSPLHF
d_gene: .
j_gene: TRBJ1-6
abundance: .
v_gene: TRBV5-1

CDR3nt: TGTGCCAGCAGTGTGGGGGGGACGGAGACCCAGTACTTC
CDR3aa: CASSVGGTETQYF
d_gene: TRBD2
j_gene: TRBJ2-5
abundance: .
v_gene: TRBV6-5

CDR3nt: TGTGCCAGTAGTACCCCGGGACTAGCGGGAGGCGCAGATACGCAGTATTTT
CDR3aa: CASSTPGLAGGADTQYF
d_gene: TRBD2
j_gene: TRBJ2-3
abundance: once
v_gene: TRBV19

CDR3nt: TGTGCCAGCAGTGAAGCGCTAGTTCCCACCGGGGAGCTGTTTTTT
CDR3aa: CASSEALVPTGELFF
d_gene: .
j_gene: TRBJ2-2
abundance: .
v_gene: TRBV6-1

CDR3nt: TGCAGCGTTGAGTCAGACGGAAACACCATATATTTT
CDR3aa: CSVESDGNTIYF
d_gene: .
j_gene: TRBJ1-3
abundance: .
v_gene: TRBV29-1

CDR3nt: TGTGCCAGCAGCAACCAGGCGCTCTATGGCTACACCTTC
CDR3aa: CASSNQALYGYTF
d_gene: .
j_gene: TRBJ1-2
abundance: .
v_gene: TRBV7-2

CDR3nt: TGTGCCGGCAGCGTAGACGGGAATTCACCCCTCCACTTT
CDR3aa: CAGSVDGNSPLHF
d_gene: .
j_gene: TRBJ1-6
abundance: .
v_gene: TRBV9

CDR3nt: TGTGCCAGCCGGGGGGTAGGTTACGAGCAGTACTTC
CDR3aa: CASRGVGYEQYF
d_gene: TRBD2
j_gene: TRBJ2-7
abundance: .
v_gene: TRBV25-1

CDR3nt: TGCGCCAGCAGCTTGGAGGTAACAGCTTCAAGATCCTACAATGAGCAGTTCTTC
CDR3aa: CASSLEVTASRSYNEQFF
d_gene: .
j_gene: TRBJ2-1
abundance: .
v_gene: TRBV5-1

CDR3nt: TGTGCCAGTAGTATGTCGCCTCAAGAGACCCAGTACTTC
CDR3aa: CASSMSPQETQYF
d_gene: .
j_gene: TRBJ2-5
abundance: .
v_gene: TRBV19

CDR3nt: TGTGCCAGCAGTTACCAAGAGACCCAGTACTTC
CDR3aa: CASSYQETQYF
d_gene: .
j_gene: TRBJ2-5
abundance: once
v_gene: TRBV6-6

CDR3nt: TGTGCCAGCAGCCTCTGGACTAGCGGGGGGGAGGAGCAGTTCTTC
CDR3aa: CASSLWTSGGEEQFF
d_gene: TRBD2
j_gene: TRBJ2-1
abundance: .
v_gene: TRBV7-6

CDR3nt: TGCGCCAGCAGCCGGGTGACGGGGAATTCACCCCTCCACTTT
CDR3aa: CASSRVTGNSPLHF
d_gene: .
j_gene: TRBJ1-6
abundance: .
v_gene: TRBV4-3

CDR3nt: TGTGCCAGCAGCCAAGCCCCGACAGCGAAGCAGTACTTC
CDR3aa: CASSQAPTAKQYF
d_gene: .
j_gene: TRBJ2-5
abundance: .
v_gene: TRBV14

CDR3nt: TGTGCCAGCAGCTTGATTTCACTCGAGGCTGAAGCTTTCTTT
CDR3aa: CASSLISLEAEAFF
d_gene: .
j_gene: TRBJ1-1
abundance: .
v_gene: TRBV5-4

CDR3nt: TGTGCCAGCAGTCCCTCGGGGTTGTATAACTATGGCTACACCTTC
CDR3aa: CASSPSGLYNYGYTF
d_gene: .
j_gene: TRBJ1-2
abundance: .
v_gene: TRBV27

CDR3nt: TGTGCCAGTACCCTTCACAGGGGGAACACTGAAGCTTTCTTT
CDR3aa: CASTLHRGNTEAFF
d_gene: TRBD1
j_gene: TRBJ1-1
abundance: once
v_gene: TRBV19

CDR3nt: TGTGCCAGCAGCGTAGGTACGGTTGGGGATACGCAGTATTTT
CDR3aa: CASSVGTVGDTQYF
d_gene: .
j_gene: TRBJ2-3
abundance: .
v_gene: TRBV9

CDR3nt: TGTGCCAGCAGGAACATGGGGGGGACTGAAGCTTTCTTT
CDR3aa: CASRNMGGTEAFF
d_gene: .
j_gene: TRBJ1-1
abundance: once
v_gene: TRBV6-1

CDR3nt: TGTGCCAGCAGCCCGACAGGGGTGGGACCAGATACGCAGTATTTT
CDR3aa: CASSPTGVGPDTQYF
d_gene: TRBD1
j_gene: TRBJ2-3
abundance: .
v_gene: TRBV7-2

CDR3nt: TGTGCCTGGAGTAAGGTCCGATTAGGAACTGAAGCTTTCTTT
CDR3aa: CAWSKVRLGTEAFF
d_gene: .
j_gene: TRBJ1-1
abundance: .
v_gene: TRBV30

CDR3nt: TGCGCCAGCAGTCTTTTAGCGGGGGAAGATACGCAGTATTTT
CDR3aa: CASSLLAGEDTQYF
d_gene: TRBD2
j_gene: TRBJ2-3
abundance: .
v_gene: TRBV5-1

CDR3nt: TGTGCCAGTAGTTCCCGGGGATCCTCTGGAAACACCATATATTTT
CDR3aa: CASSSRGSSGNTIYF
d_gene: .
j_gene: TRBJ1-3
abundance: .
v_gene: TRBV19

CDR3nt: TGTGCCAGCAGCGACCAGGCGACCAGAAAGGCTTTCTTT
CDR3aa: CASSDQATRKAFF
d_gene: .
j_gene: TRBJ1-1
abundance: .
v_gene: TRBV7-9

CDR3nt: TGTGCCAGCAGCCAACAATCACAGGAGCAGTACTTC
CDR3aa: CASSQQSQEQYF
d_gene: .
j_gene: TRBJ2-5
abundance: .
v_gene: TRBV7-6

CDR3nt: TGTGCCAGCAGTTTAGACAGGGGGCTAAGGGAGCAGTACTTC
CDR3aa: CASSLDRGLREQYF
d_gene: TRBD1
j_gene: TRBJ2-7
abundance: .
v_gene: TRBV6-5

CDR3nt: TGTGCCTGGAGTGGGACAGGGGGATGGACTAGCGGGAGGTCACCATACAATGAGCAGTACTTC
CDR3aa: CAWSGTGGWTSGRSPYNEQYF
d_gene: TRBD2
j_gene: TRBJ2-7
abundance: .
v_gene: TRBV30

CDR3nt: TGTGCCAGCAGCGTTGGGGACACCATCTCTGGAAACACCATATATTTT
CDR3aa: CASSVGDTISGNTIYF
d_gene: .
j_gene: TRBJ1-3
abundance: .
v_gene: TRBV9

CDR3nt: TGTGCCAGCAGTGGGGGGACGAGACTCCCCGAGCAGTACTTC
CDR3aa: CASSGGTRLPEQYF
d_gene: .
j_gene: TRBJ2-7
abundance: .
v_gene: TRBV2

CDR3nt: TGTGCCAGCAGCCATCGGGGCAGGGCTAATGAAGCTTTCTTT
CDR3aa: CASSHRGRANEAFF
d_gene: .
j_gene: TRBJ1-1
abundance: .
v_gene: TRBV5-6

CDR3nt: TGTGCCAGCAGCTCGGGGACTGGGGTGGGAAACATTCAGTACTTC
CDR3aa: CASSSGTGVGNIQYF
d_gene: .
j_gene: TRBJ2-4
abundance: .
v_gene: TRBV7-6

CDR3nt: TGTGCCAGCAGCCCGGACCTAAGAGGCTCCTACGAGCAGTACTTC
CDR3aa: CASSPDLRGSYEQYF
d_gene: .
j_gene: TRBJ2-7
abundance: .
v_gene: TRBV5-4

CDR3nt: TGTGCCAGCAGCCGGACCCAAGAGACCCAGTACTTC
CDR3aa: CASSRTQETQYF
d_gene: .
j_gene: TRBJ2-5
abundance: .
v_gene: TRBV9

CDR3nt: TGTGCCAGTAGTGGACAGGGGGGCGGCAATCAGCCCCAGCATTTT
CDR3aa: CASSGQGGGNQPQHF
d_gene: TRBD1
j_gene: TRBJ1-5
abundance: once
v_gene: TRBV19

CDR3nt: TGTGCCAGCAGCCTGGGACAGGGCCTCTCTGGAAACACCATATATTTT
CDR3aa: CASSLGQGLSGNTIYF
d_gene: TRBD1
j_gene: TRBJ1-3
abundance: .
v_gene: TRBV5-4

CDR3nt: TGCGCCAGCAGCTTGGGGGACAGGGGGCCCCTTTCTGGAAACACCATATATTTT
CDR3aa: CASSLGDRGPLSGNTIYF
d_gene: TRBD1
j_gene: TRBJ1-3
abundance: few
v_gene: TRBV5-1

CDR3nt: TGTGCCAGCAGCGTAGGACTAGCGGGGACCGGGGAGCTGTTTTTT
CDR3aa: CASSVGLAGTGELFF
d_gene: TRBD2
j_gene: TRBJ2-2
abundance: .
v_gene: TRBV9

CDR3nt: TGTGCTAGTGCCCTGGCACTCCCCTACGGGGGTGAGCAGTTCTTC
CDR3aa: CASALALPYGGEQFF
d_gene: .
j_gene: TRBJ2-1
abundance: .
v_gene: TRBV12-5

CDR3nt: TGTGCCAGCAGTCCCGCGGACAGCAAGACCTATGGCTACACCTTC
CDR3aa: CASSPADSKTYGYTF
d_gene: .
j_gene: TRBJ1-2
abundance: .
v_gene: TRBV6-1

CDR3nt: TGCGCCAGCAGCCCCAGGAGGGCAGGCACTGAAGCTTTCTTT
CDR3aa: CASSPRRAGTEAFF
d_gene: .
j_gene: TRBJ1-1
abundance: .
v_gene: TRBV7-9

CDR3nt: TGTGCCAGCAGCCCATCTTTACCCGGAGATACGCAGTATTTT
CDR3aa: CASSPSLPGDTQYF
d_gene: .
j_gene: TRBJ2-3
abundance: .
v_gene: TRBV11-3

CDR3nt: TGTGCCAGCTCACCGGGCCTAACAGATACGCAGTATTTT
CDR3aa: CASSPGLTDTQYF
d_gene: .
j_gene: TRBJ2-3
abundance: .
v_gene: TRBV18

CDR3nt: TGTGCCAGTAGTGTACAGGCGGCAAGGGAGACCCAGTACTTC
CDR3aa: CASSVQAARETQYF
d_gene: .
j_gene: TRBJ2-5
abundance: .
v_gene: TRBV19

CDR3nt: TGTGCCAGCTCACGCAGGGAGGAGTATGGCTACACCTTC
CDR3aa: CASSRREEYGYTF
d_gene: .
j_gene: TRBJ1-2
abundance: .
v_gene: TRBV18

CDR3nt: TGTGCCAGCAGCTTTGGCCTAAACACTGAAGCTTTCTTT
CDR3aa: CASSFGLNTEAFF
d_gene: .
j_gene: TRBJ1-1
abundance: .
v_gene: TRBV7-9